This T cell receptor (beta chain) was found in a study of neoadjuvant nivolumab and ipilimumab in lung cancer. Across the whole study: Patients got nivolumab 3 mg/kg on days 1, 15 and 29; combination added ipilimumab 1 mg/kg day 1. Broader study findings: Blood richness before therapy tracked richness in tumors resected after neoadjuvant therapy. A small number of samples were TCR sequenced. From pretherapy to surgery, tumor richness and clonality rose with dual therapy.

Produced via immunoSEQ multiplex PCR; TCRdb's table is partial and in-frame only. The sample lists roughly 7,300 clones, around 83% occurring once. V lost 1 base and J 7 bases, leaving 8 bases between the germline ends. The CDR3 is 14 residues long. CDR1 and CDR2 (germline): SGHVS, FNYEAQ. On this clone: The antigen remains undetermined.

The chain joins TRBV7-6 to TRBJ1-6; D remains ambiguous. This material consisted of tumor tissue, taken after neoadjuvant nivolumab, alone or with ipilimumab, at or shortly before surgery. The source is an adult with non-small cell lung cancer. CDR3 nucleotide sequence: TGTGCCAGCAGCTTAGGTCAGAAGAATTCACCCCTCCACTTT. Translation: CASSLGQKNSPLHF.